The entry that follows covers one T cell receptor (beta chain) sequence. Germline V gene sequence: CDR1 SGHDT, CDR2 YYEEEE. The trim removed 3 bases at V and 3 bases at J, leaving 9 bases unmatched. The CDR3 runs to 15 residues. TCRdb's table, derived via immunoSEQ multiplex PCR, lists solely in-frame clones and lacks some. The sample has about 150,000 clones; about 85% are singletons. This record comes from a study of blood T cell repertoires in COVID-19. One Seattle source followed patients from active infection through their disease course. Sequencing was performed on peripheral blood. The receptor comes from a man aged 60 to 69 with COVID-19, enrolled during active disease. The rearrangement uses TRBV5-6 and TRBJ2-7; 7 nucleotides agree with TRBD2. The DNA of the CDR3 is TGTGCCAGCAGCTACGGACTAGGAAAGGGCTACGAGCAGTACTTC. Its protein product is CASSYGLGKGYEQYF. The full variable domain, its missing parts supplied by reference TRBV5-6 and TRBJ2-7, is DAGVTQSPTHLIKTRGQQVTLRCSPKSGHDTVSWYQQALGQGPQFIFQYYEEEERQRGNFPDRFSGHQFPNYSSELNVNALLLGDSALYLCASSYGLGKGYEQYFGPGTRLTVT.